This T cell receptor beta chain was captured in a study of T-cell memory formation after mild COVID-19. This clonotype has only a few counts. TCRdb fed the 5' RACE reads into MiXCR, producing one record per CDR3 protein. The profile shows hundreds of thousands of distinct CDR3 sequences, over 15% of them singletons. This TCR was recovered from a man aged 18 to 29 who had mild COVID-19 (a few samples of this study predate the infection). Cell type and time point are not known. What was sequenced was PBMCs or a T cell subset sorted from them (not recorded which).

This CDR3 is CASSLTPTSYNEQFF. CDR3 in DNA: TGTGCCAGCAGCTTAACTCCGACCTCCTACAATGAGCAGTTCTTC. The V call is TRBV7-3, the J call TRBJ2-1, with D hard to call. CDR1 is SGHTA, CDR2 FQGTGA, per germline. The V end lost 0 bases, the J end lost 0 bases, and 6 bases lay between the germline ends. The CDR3 totals 15 residues.